This entry describes one TCR beta chain. Its antigen is still unknown. The data originate from a study of cytomegalovirus exposure and HLA in healthy donors. Turning to the study itself: An earlier analysis identified more than 90 million unique TCR beta sequences in about 170 million T cells. Early release data held about 92 million unique TCRs from HLA-typed donors. Whole-study results and caveats: The presence/absence work took it that sequencing depth was about the same across donors. Later on, an analysis tied approximately 17,000 TCR beta sequences to HLA alleles at 0.05 false discovery rate.

In germline, CDR1 is PRHDT, CDR2 FYEKMQ (reference sequence). CDR3 length: 16 residues. J was trimmed by 8 bases and V by 6 bases; bases with no gene match: 15. The study ran its PCR with 60 Vbeta and 13 Jbeta primers. TCRdb's copy holds only in-frame clones and misses some; the assay was immunoSEQ multiplex PCR. The top ten clones hold approximately 0.4% of a sample with 150,000 to 200,000 clones, roughly 80% of them seen once. The chain is built from TRBV13 and TRBJ2-1; TRBD2 aligns across 8 bases. The sample consisted of PBMCs. This TCR came from a male donor in good health and CMV-seropositive. CDR3 loop: CASRRPDVERGYEQFF. Written as DNA, the CDR3 is TGTGCCAGCAGACGTCCCGACGTGGAGCGGGGGTATGAGCAGTTCTTC.